Described below is a single T cell receptor beta chain sequence and its context. The antigen is unknown. Germline is not matched at one junction end, which may reflect a read error. These data belong to a study of tumor and adjacent non-tumor tissue in lung cancer. The library came from three nested PCR rounds adapted from ARM-PCR protocols. One entry per CDR3 protein, called by TCRdb with MiXCR from the multiplex PCR reads. This table holds about 67,000 distinct CDR3 sequences, around 76% found once. Regarding the study as a whole: TCR diversity was significantly greater in tumor than normal lung tissue.

No cell sorting was done before RNA was extracted from the tissue. The normal lung tissue was taken more than 3 cm from the tumor edge. Between August and November 2014, newly diagnosed, chemotherapy-naive lung cancer patients underwent thoracic surgery in China. This CDR3 spans 15 amino acids. CDR1 is MNHNS, CDR2 SASEGT, per germline. Sequenced material: distant non-tumor lung tissue. The TCR originated in a man in his fifties or sixties with non-small cell lung cancer. The chain is built from TRBV6-1 and TRBJ1-1; D is unresolved. The CDR3 here is CASSEVRSVNTDAFF. DNA for the CDR3: TGTGCTAGCAGTGAAGTGAGGTCCGTGAACACTGATGCTTTCTTT.